The clone carrying this T cell receptor beta chain showed up just once. TCRdb keeps only in-frame clones here, not all; method: immunoSEQ multiplex PCR. The sample includes under 300,000 clones, 60% to 75% of them seen just once. This record belongs to a study of cytotoxic CD8 clonotypes in ibrutinib-treated CLL. Germline-derived CDR1 and CDR2 are MDHEN and SYDVKM. This CDR3 is built from 17 residues. V was pared by 3 bases and J by 2 bases, with 8 bases of the junction left unmatched. Sample: PBMCs, taken after 24 months of ibrutinib treatment. The chain is built from TRBV28 and TRBJ2-3, with 10 positions matching TRBD2. The sequence was obtained from a human donor with chronic lymphocytic leukemia. In DNA form, the CDR3 reads TGTGCCAGCAGTTTCTCCCCCGGGACTAGCGTCACAGATACGCAGTATTTT. Its translation is CASSFSPGTSVTDTQYF.